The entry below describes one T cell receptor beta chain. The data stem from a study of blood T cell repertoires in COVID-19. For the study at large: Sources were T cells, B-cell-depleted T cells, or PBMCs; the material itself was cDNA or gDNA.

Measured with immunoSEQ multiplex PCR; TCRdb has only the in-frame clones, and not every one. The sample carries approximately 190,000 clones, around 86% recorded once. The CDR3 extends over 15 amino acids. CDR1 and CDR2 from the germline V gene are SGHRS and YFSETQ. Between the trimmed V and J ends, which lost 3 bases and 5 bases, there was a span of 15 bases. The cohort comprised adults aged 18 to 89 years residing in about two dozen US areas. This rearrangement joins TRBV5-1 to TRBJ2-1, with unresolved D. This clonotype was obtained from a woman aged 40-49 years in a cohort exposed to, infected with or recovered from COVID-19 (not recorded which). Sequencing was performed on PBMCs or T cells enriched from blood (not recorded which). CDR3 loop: CASSSLRVTHNEQFF. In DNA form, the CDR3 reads TGCGCCAGCAGCTCCCTCCGAGTTACCCACAATGAGCAGTTCTTC.